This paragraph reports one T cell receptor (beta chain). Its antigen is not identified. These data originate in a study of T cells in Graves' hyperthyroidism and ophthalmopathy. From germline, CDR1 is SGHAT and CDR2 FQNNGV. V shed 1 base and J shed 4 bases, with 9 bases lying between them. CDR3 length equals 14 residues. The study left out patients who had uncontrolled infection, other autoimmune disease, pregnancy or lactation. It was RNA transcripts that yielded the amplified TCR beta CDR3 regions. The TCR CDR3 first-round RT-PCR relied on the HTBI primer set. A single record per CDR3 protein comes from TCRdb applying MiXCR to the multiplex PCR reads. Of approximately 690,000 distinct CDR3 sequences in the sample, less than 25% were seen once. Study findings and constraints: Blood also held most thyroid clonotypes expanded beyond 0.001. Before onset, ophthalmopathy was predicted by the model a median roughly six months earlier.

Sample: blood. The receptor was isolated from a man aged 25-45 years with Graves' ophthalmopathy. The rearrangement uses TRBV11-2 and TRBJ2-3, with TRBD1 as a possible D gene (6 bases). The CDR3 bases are TGTGCCAGCAGCTTAGCCAGGGGATCAGATACGCAGTATTTT. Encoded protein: CASSLARGSDTQYF.